This entry describes one T cell receptor beta chain. This specimen belongs to a study of glioma-infiltrating T cells after dendritic cell vaccination. Some clones are missing from TCRdb's copy, which holds only in-frame ones; the method was immunoSEQ multiplex PCR. The table has about 94,000 clones, 65% to 85% seen once. The time point here: after dendritic cell vaccination, including at tumor progression/relapse. After removal of 6 bases from V and 0 bases from J, the junction contained 17 bases not matched to a gene. CDR3 length: 18 amino acids. CDR1 and CDR2 from the germline V gene are SGHDT and YYEEEE.

Sample: blood, taken after dendritic cell vaccination. This TCR came from a human donor with glioblastoma. The chain employs TRBV5-6 and TRBJ1-1; TRBD1 agrees at 7 bases. CDR3 sequence (DNA): TGTGCCAGCACGGAGGGGGCCATTCCATCATTCATGAACACTGAAGCTTTCTTT. Amino acid sequence: CASTEGAIPSFMNTEAFF. The entire variable domain, with the rest obtained from reference TRBV5-6 and TRBJ1-1, is as follows: DAGVTQSPTHLIKTRGQQVTLRCSPKSGHDTVSWYQQALGQGPQFIFQYYEEEERQRGNFPDRFSGHQFPNYSSELNVNALLLGDSALYLCASTEGAIPSFMNTEAFFGQGTRLTVV.